These 2 T cell receptor beta chains originate from one sample sequenced in a study of cytomegalovirus exposure and HLA in healthy donors. PCR was performed using 60 Vbeta and 13 Jbeta primers. Sequencing was performed with immunoSEQ multiplex PCR; in TCRdb, only in-frame clones are kept and a portion is missing. The table includes roughly 190,000 clones, roughly 90% detected once. The material sequenced was PBMCs. The source of these receptors is a boy aged 2 to 10 in good health and CMV-seronegative.

The chain employs TRBV29-1 and TRBJ2-2, with 12 bases that match TRBD2. Germline V gene sequence: CDR1 SQVTM, CDR2 ANQGSEA. J was trimmed by 1 base and V by 5 bases; bases with no gene match: 8. The CDR3 loop spans 17 amino acids. In DNA, the CDR3 is TGCAGCGTTTCGGGACTAGCGGGCGCTGAGAACACCGGGGAGCTGTTTTTT. It is translated as CSVSGLAGAENTGELFF.

J is TRBJ1-1 and V is TRBV5-1; TRBD1 matches 8 bases. Germline CDR1 reads SGHRS; CDR2 reads YFSETQ. Trimming removed 3 bases from V and 11 bases from J; junction bases left unmatched: 9. CDR3 length equals 13 residues. The chain's CDR3 is CASSSLTGEDAFF. For the CDR3, the DNA is TGCGCCAGCAGCTCGCTGACAGGGGAGGACGCTTTCTTT.